One and the same sample provided the 29 T cell receptor beta chains below, sequenced in a study of blood T cell repertoires in COVID-19. Assay: immunoSEQ multiplex PCR; the TCRdb copy retains only in-frame clones and omits some. Among around 71,000 clones listed, roughly four fifths were seen once. Sequencing was done on a sample of peripheral blood. These receptors were obtained from a man in his sixties or seventies with acute or convalescent COVID-19.

V and J are TRBV5-4 and TRBJ2-1; the match to TRBD1 covers 10 bases. The ends lost 3 bases at V and 5 bases at J; junction bases unmatched: 5. The germline V gene has CDR1 SGHNT and CDR2 YYREEE (reference sequence). The CDR3 consists of 15 residues. The CDR3 nucleotides are TGTGCCAGCAGCTATGACAGGGGGCGCGACAATGAGCAGTTCTTC. Protein product: CASSYDRGRDNEQFF.

The rearrangement uses TRBV9 and TRBJ2-2, with a tentative D call TRBD1 (6 bases). The CDR3 is 15 amino acids. Trimming stripped 3 bases from V and 2 bases from J, with 11 bases between. Germline CDR1 and CDR2: SGDLS and YYNGEE. The CDR3 region has the DNA TGTGCCAGCAGCGGAGGACAGTTAAACACCGGGGAGCTGTTTTTT. Translating gives CASSGGQLNTGELFF.

This clone was seen only a few times. The V call is TRBV3-1 (or the pseudogene TRBV3-2), the J call TRBJ1-4, with a weak D call TRBD1 (5 bases). The CDR3 extends over 15 amino acids. Germline V lookup: CDR1 LGHDT, CDR2 YNNKEL (reference sequence). V dropped 0 bases and J dropped 6 bases, with 11 bases sitting between them. The CDR3 DNA reads TGTGCCAGCAGCCAAGATCAGGGACTGGATGAAAAACTGTTTTTT. Its translation is CASSQDQGLDEKLFF.

V and J are TRBV7-3 and TRBJ2-2, with TRBD2 as a possible D gene (6 bases). The CDR3 extends over 17 amino acids. Germline loops: CDR1 SGHTA, CDR2 FQGTGA. Deletions cut 2 bases from V and 4 bases from J, with 17 bases between. The CDR3 coding sequence is TGTGCCAGCAGCTTATCTAGGTGGACCGGGGGCACCGGGGAGCTGTTTTTT. Amino acid sequence: CASSLSRWTGGTGELFF.

The chain employs TRBV5-4 and TRBJ1-3, with a tentative D call TRBD1 (6 bases). Germline CDR1 SGHNT, CDR2 YYREEE (reference sequence). CDR3 length: 17 amino acids. The V and J ends lost 3 bases and 0 bases respectively, with 16 bases between them. In DNA form, the CDR3 reads TGTGCCAGCAGCTCTTCACAGGGATCGACCTCTGGAAACACCATATATTTT. Translation gives CASSSSQGSTSGNTIYF.

CDR3 bases: TGTGCCAGCAGCCGGGACAGCATTGGCAATCAGCCCCAGCATTTT. Its protein product is CASSRDSIGNQPQHF. The chain joins TRBV7-6 to TRBJ1-5, with 7 bases aligning to TRBD1. Germline CDR1 is SGHVS and CDR2 is FNYEAQ. V trimming: 5 bases; J trimming: 2 bases; junction bases outside the gene matches: 6. This CDR3 comprises 15 residues.

The V call is TRBV4-1, the J call TRBJ1-4; D is unclear. The length of the CDR3 is 15 residues. Germline values: CDR1 MGHRA, CDR2 YSYEKL. V dropped 0 bases and J dropped 8 bases, with 13 bases sitting between them. CDR3 loop: CASSQDILVREKLFF. CDR3 nucleotides: TGCGCCAGCAGCCAAGATATCCTGGTACGGGAAAAACTGTTTTTT.

The chain couples TRBV7-2 to TRBJ2-1; 9 positions match TRBD2. Germline V gene lookup returns CDR1 SGHTA and CDR2 FQGNSA. With 0 bases clipped from V and 2 bases from J, the junction kept 8 bases outside the gene matches. The CDR3 is 18 amino acids. CDR3 protein: CASSLARGLAITYNEQFF. CDR3 coding DNA: TGTGCCAGCAGCTTAGCGAGGGGACTAGCTATTACCTACAATGAGCAGTTCTTC.

The rearrangement uses TRBV7-3 and TRBJ2-7; possible D gene TRBD2, 6 bases. The CDR3 covers 14 residues. Trimming took 4 bases from V and 2 from J, leaving 12 bases between them. Germline V gene sequence: CDR1 SGHTA, CDR2 FQGTGA. CDR3 region: CASSSKAGPYEQYF. The CDR3 region has the DNA TGTGCCAGCAGCTCGAAAGCGGGCCCCTACGAGCAGTACTTC.

The V and J genes are TRBV13 and TRBJ2-2; 9 bases align to TRBD2. The CDR3 loop spans 15 amino acids. The germline gives CDR1 PRHDT, CDR2 FYEKMQ (reference sequence). The V and J ends lost 6 bases and 5 bases, in that order; junction bases with no gene match: 7. For the CDR3, the DNA is TGTGCCAGCAGGCTAGCGGGATCGGGAACCGGGGAGCTGTTTTTT. This translates into CASRLAGSGTGELFF.

The V and J genes are TRBV5-4 and TRBJ2-3, with 7 bases aligning to TRBD2. Unmatched junction bases numbered 9, after V lost 3 bases and J lost 2 bases. Germline values: CDR1 SGHNT, CDR2 YYREEE (reference sequence). CDR3 length: 16 amino acids. The CDR3, as DNA: TGTGCCAGCAGCTGGGGGGGGGTGCCCCACACAGATACGCAGTATTTT. It yields the protein CASSWGGVPHTDTQYF.

V is TRBV3-1 (or the pseudogene TRBV3-2) and J is TRBJ2-3; D call uncertain. CDR1 LGHDT and CDR2 YNNKEL come from the germline V gene (reference sequence). V was trimmed by 1 base and J by 4 bases, leaving 3 bases between them. The CDR3 loop spans 12 amino acids. The CDR3 sequence is CASSQVADTQYF. For the CDR3, the DNA is TGTGCCAGCAGCCAAGTAGCAGATACGCAGTATTTT.

This clone showed up just a few times. The rearrangement links TRBV5-6 to TRBJ1-2; 8 bases line up with TRBD1. This CDR3 region has 14 residues. Trimming took 3 bases from V and 8 from J; bases not matched to a gene: 9. Germline V gives CDR1 SGHDT, CDR2 YYEEEE. Here the CDR3 DNA reads TGTGCCAGCAGCTGGACAGGGAATGAGAGGGGCTACACCTTC. This encodes CASSWTGNERGYTF.

The chain has TRBV6-5 and TRBJ1-1; 8 positions agree with TRBD1. CDR3 size: 13 residues. CDR1 MNHEY and CDR2 SVGAGI come from the germline V gene. Germline trimming cut 6 bases from V and 12 bases from J; bases unmatched to any gene: 12. CDR3 sequence reads: CASRVQGGSSPFF. In DNA, the CDR3 is TGTGCCAGCAGGGTACAGGGGGGGTCTTCCCCTTTCTTT.

CDR3 amino acids: CASSFGGDEKLFF. The CDR3 region has the DNA TGTGCCAGCAGCTTTGGGGGCGATGAAAAACTGTTTTTT. The chain employs TRBV5-4 and TRBJ1-4, with TRBD1 as a possible D gene (6 bases). This CDR3 has 13 residues. Germline CDR1 SGHNT, CDR2 YYREEE (reference sequence). Trimming removed 2 bases from V and 6 bases from J, with 8 bases in between.

The CDR3 DNA reads TGCGCCAGCAGGAGTTCATTCGGGACAGGGGGCAATACTGAAGCTTTCTTT. Translating it yields CASRSSFGTGGNTEAFF. The rearrangement links TRBV5-1 to TRBJ1-1, with 12 bases matching TRBD1. The CDR3 loop spans 17 amino acids. CDR1 and CDR2 (germline): SGHRS, YFSETQ. Losses at the gene ends were 5 bases for V and 5 bases for J; bases not matched to a gene: 13.

This clone was observed once. The chain couples TRBV7-8 to TRBJ2-1; D gene ambiguous. The germline V gene has CDR1 SGHVS and CDR2 FQNEAQ. Trimming stripped 0 bases from V and 10 bases from J, with 7 bases between. The CDR3 is made up of 12 amino acids. The CDR3 reads CASSLAYMEQFF. CDR3 DNA: TGTGCCAGCAGCTTAGCGTACATGGAGCAGTTCTTC.

The chain uses TRBV7-9 and TRBJ1-2, with D possibly TRBD1 on 5 matching bases. The CDR3 spans 14 residues. CDR1 and CDR2 (germline): SEHNR, FQNEAQ (reference sequence). With 8 bases removed from V and 2 bases from J, the gap between germline ends came to 15 bases. Here the CDR3 reads CASRRGAGNYGYTF. As DNA, the CDR3 is TGTGCCAGCCGCCGTGGGGCAGGGAACTATGGCTACACCTTC.

A few counts support this clone. The chain links TRBV4-1 to TRBJ1-5, with 9 bases fitting TRBD1. Germline V gene lookup returns CDR1 MGHRA and CDR2 YSYEKL. The length of the CDR3 is 19 residues. The ends lost 0 bases at V and 0 bases at J; junction bases unmatched: 9. DNA of the CDR3: TGCGCCAGCAGCCAAGATTTATTAGGGACAGGGTTTAGCAATCAGCCCCAGCATTTT. Amino acid sequence: CASSQDLLGTGFSNQPQHF.

The chain carries TRBV19 and TRBJ2-3; a weak D match, TRBD2 (5 bases). V was pared by 7 bases and J by 4 bases, with 18 bases between. The germline V gene has CDR1 LNHDA and CDR2 SQIVND (reference sequence). This CDR3 spans 15 amino acids. The CDR3 DNA follows: TGTGCCAGTATCGGCTCGTGGGAGAGCCCAGATACGCAGTATTTT. This translates into CASIGSWESPDTQYF.

The chain combines TRBV6-5 with TRBJ2-7; possibly TRBD2 for D (6 bases). CDR3 size: 14 residues. The germline gives CDR1 MNHEY, CDR2 SVGAGI. Between the trimmed V and J ends, which lost 2 bases and 5 bases, there was a span of 13 bases. The CDR3 DNA sequence: TGTGCCAGCAGTTACGGCAGTGGAGGGGACGAGCAGTACTTC. This encodes CASSYGSGGDEQYF.

This chain links TRBV5-4 with TRBJ1-3; D might be TRBD1 (5 bases). Trimming cost V 4 bases and J 0 bases, with 14 bases left between them. Germline CDR1 reads SGHNT; CDR2 reads YYREEE (reference sequence). This CDR3 spans 16 amino acids. CDR3: CASSTRQRLSGNTIYF. In nucleotides, the CDR3 is TGTGCCAGCAGCACCCGACAGAGACTCTCTGGAAACACCATATATTTT.

The chain uses TRBV2 and TRBJ2-3, with 10 bases aligning to TRBD2. The CDR3 is 14 amino acids. Germline V gene sequence: CDR1 SNHLY, CDR2 FYNNEI. Trimming took 8 bases from V and 0 from J; bases not matched to a gene: 2. The DNA for the CDR3 is TGTGCCAGCGCGACTAGCGGGAGCACAGATACGCAGTATTTT. Translating it yields CASATSGSTDTQYF.

This clone was detected only a few times. The V and J genes are TRBV11-1 and TRBJ1-2, with 8 bases matching TRBD1. Germline CDR1 SGHAT, CDR2 FQDESV (reference sequence). J was trimmed by 4 bases and V by 5 bases; bases with no gene match: 3. The CDR3 length is 13 residues. As DNA, the CDR3 is TGTGCCAGCAGCGCAGACAGGGGCTATGGCTACACCTTC. It yields the protein CASSADRGYGYTF.

The rearrangement joins TRBV9 to TRBJ2-5; perhaps TRBD1 as D (6 bases). The germline V gene encodes CDR1 SGDLS and CDR2 YYNGEE. CDR3 length equals 13 residues. The V gene lost 0 bases and the J gene lost 5 bases, with 8 bases spanning the gap. CDR3 DNA sequence: TGTGCCAGCAGCGTAGGACAGGTGGAGACCCAGTACTTC. It is translated as CASSVGQVETQYF.

V usage is TRBV2 and J usage is TRBJ1-5, with D maybe TRBD1 (5 bases). The CDR3 extends over 14 amino acids. The V end was cut by 8 bases, the J end by 7 bases, with 18 bases between. The V gene's germline CDR1 is SNHLY and CDR2 FYNNEI. The CDR3 DNA is TGTGCCAGCCTCGGGGGAGACGGGCTACAGCCCCAGCATTTT. As protein: CASLGGDGLQPQHF.

In this sample, this clone turned up once. This rearrangement joins TRBV7-9 to TRBJ2-7; D remains ambiguous. The V and J ends lost 2 bases and 5 bases respectively, with 7 bases between them. Looked up from germline, CDR1 is SEHNR and CDR2 is FQNEAQ (reference sequence). This CDR3 is 12 amino acids long. The CDR3 spells CASSLSQNEQYF. In DNA, the CDR3 is TGTGCCAGCAGCTTAAGTCAGAACGAGCAGTACTTC.

This clone was counted a single time. One end of the junction is discordant with germline, which a read error may explain. This chain uses TRBV7-3 with TRBJ2-7; D is perhaps TRBD2 (6 bases). There are 15 residues in the CDR3. In germline, CDR1 is SGHTA, CDR2 FQGTGA. The CDR3 here is CAGSSNSGPSYEQYF. The DNA for the CDR3 is TGTGCCGGCAGCTCCAATAGCGGCCCCTCCTACGAGCAGTACTTC.

The chain recombines TRBV7-3 with TRBJ2-1, with D perhaps TRBD2 (5 bases). Germline assignment: CDR1 SGHTA and CDR2 FQGTGA. This CDR3 region has 15 residues. Trimming shortened V by 1 base and J by 0 bases, and 7 bases separated the two germline ends. The CDR3, as DNA: TGTGCCAGCAGCTTAAGAGGGAGCTCCTACAATGAGCAGTTCTTC. Protein: CASSLRGSSYNEQFF.